The entry below describes one T cell receptor beta chain. The antigen it recognizes is unknown. One base away there is no much larger clone; base qualities are not given. Library construction relied on the immunoSEQ multiplex PCR assay. To provide template for TCR sequencing, every sample had RNA extracted and reverse transcribed into cDNA. SuperScript III was used for first-strand cDNA synthesis, primed with a 2:1 mix of oligo-dT and random hexamers. A synthetic immune receptor repertoire was used to gauge amplification bias, and whatever bias remained was removed computationally. As for the original processing: Raw reads were preprocessed for error removal, and CDR3 was defined according to IMGT conventions as running from the conserved cysteine to phenylalanine. Clonality was calculated as 1 minus Shannon entropy normalized by log2 of the number of productive unique TCRs. CD4 or CD8 identity of scalp clones was inferred by cross-referencing scalp TCRbeta sequences with sorted blood CD4 and CD8 repertoires. TCRdb mirrors the immuneACCESS table, restricted to in-frame sequences. Some clones are absent from its copies; in checked studies, under half trace to an unresolved V gene, and the reason for the others is unknown. That table furnishes V, J and clone size, whereas the DNA furnished D and trimming. This sample gives over 120,000 clones in total; 50% to 65% of them show up just once. 15% of the sample goes to the ten largest clones.

This sample is drawn from a study of CD8+ T cells in alopecia areata listed by TCRdb under 2018. Regarding the complete study: The treated patients took part in an open-label pilot trial in which moderate-to-severe alopecia areata was treated with oral tofacitinib at 5 to 10 mg twice daily. In treated patients, disease severity was measured using the SALT score, which gives the percentage of scalp surface area affected. RNA was extracted with the PAXgene miRNA kit for fixed scalp, the miRNeasy kit for PBMCs, and the RNeasy kit for mouse skin. Biopsies were taken from tofacitinib-treated patients at baseline and again at 4 and 24 weeks into treatment, and several of those patients also had a later scalp biopsy. Human TCRbeta sequencing covered scalp tissue and sorted CD4+ and CD8+ peripheral blood T cells from patchy and totalis/universalis alopecia areata patients and healthy controls. Scalp clonality was compared among normal scalp (n=4), patchy alopecia areata scalp (n=8), and alopecia totalis/universalis scalp (n=8). To study T cell clonal expansion in alopecia areata, the researchers applied high-throughput TCRbeta sequencing to both the C3H/HeJ mouse model and human patients. Patients received tofacitinib for 6 to 18 months and were then followed off drug for 6 months to check for delayed response and recurrence. Amplification of TCRbeta CDR3 regions was done by immunoSEQ multiplex PCR using 35 Vbeta forward primers and 13 Jbeta reverse primers.

Results the study describes overall, beyond this receptor: Many expanded lesional clones were found to persist in scalp and blood during tofacitinib treatment, and relapse after treatment cessation may be partly explained by this persistence. TCR sequences shared between patients were less clear than in mice, possibly partly because of HLA diversity in the patient population. Compared with normal scalp, lesional scalp, particularly in alopecia totalis/universalis, had higher clonality and more expanded CD8+ clones, which suggests antigenic drive. Scalp TCR repertoire analysis is complicated because resident alphabeta T cells in normal human skin are also sequenced, whereas mouse skin is dominated by gammadelta T cells. Because the treated cohort was small and had only one nonresponder, larger studies are needed to examine links between baseline CD8+ expansion and response. Tofacitinib significantly lowered scalp clonality and the number of expanded CD8+ clones among the top 100 scalp clones.

Explained via the paper, the time point label denotes: four to five weeks on oral tofacitinib. The sample's treatment or condition, from its label and the paper: oral pan-JAK inhibitor, 5-10 mg twice daily. From alopecia areata patients, peripheral blood was collected along with lesional scalp punch biopsies. PBMCs were isolated by density centrifugation and stained for CD3, CD4 and CD8, after which CD4+ and CD8+ T cells were sorted on a FACSAria. The source of this sequence is a human donor with alopecia areata. Sequenced here: CD8+ T cells sorted from blood, sampled at week 4, from a patient treated with tofacitinib.

The CDR3 protein sequence reads: CASRLSGWSGSPLHF. The DNA sequence is given as TGTGCCAGCAGATTATCAGGGTGGTCGGGCTCACCCCTCCACTTT. Recombination connected TRBV11-2 to TRBJ1-6; the D region possibly corresponds to TRBD1 (5 bases align). The CDR1 and CDR2 encoded by the germline V gene are SGHAT and FQNNGV. V loses 6 bases of germline sequence and J loses 10 bases, and the interval between the two ends is 19 bases. There are 15 amino acids in the CDR3, from cysteine to phenylalanine inclusive. The entry retains the CDR3 DNA only, 45 bases that are in frame from base 1.